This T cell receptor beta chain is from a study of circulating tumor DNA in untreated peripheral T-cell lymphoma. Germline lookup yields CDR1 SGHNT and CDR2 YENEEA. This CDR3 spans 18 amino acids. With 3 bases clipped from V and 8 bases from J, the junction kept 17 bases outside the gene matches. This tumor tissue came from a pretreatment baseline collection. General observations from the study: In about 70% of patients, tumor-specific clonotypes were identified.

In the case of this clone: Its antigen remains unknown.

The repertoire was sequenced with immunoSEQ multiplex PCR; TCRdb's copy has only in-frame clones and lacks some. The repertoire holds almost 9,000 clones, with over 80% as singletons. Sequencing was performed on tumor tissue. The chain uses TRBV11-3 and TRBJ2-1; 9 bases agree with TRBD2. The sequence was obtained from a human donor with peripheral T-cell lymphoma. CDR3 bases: TGTGCCAGCAGCTTTCCCCCTTCTGGCGGGGGGGCCCCAGATGAGCAGTTCTTC. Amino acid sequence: CASSFPPSGGGAPDEQFF.